This TCR beta chain derives from a study of blood T cell repertoires in COVID-19. Study-level background: The analysed material was cDNA or gDNA that came from T cells, B-cell-depleted T cells, or PBMCs.

With 8 bases removed from V and 1 base from J, the gap between germline ends came to 12 bases. CDR1 is SNHLY, CDR2 FYNNEI, per germline. The CDR3 is 14 amino acids. Original processing notes: Reference gene primer amplification yielded estimated nucleated cell counts. Libraries were prepared by immunoSEQ multiplex PCR; TCRdb keeps only in-frame clonotypes and omits some of them. V and J calls and clone size are given by that table; D and trimming were obtained from the DNA. This table has 100,000 or so clones, 85% appearing once. Input material: peripheral blood. The V call is TRBV2, the J call TRBJ1-5, with a possible D match to TRBD1 (6 bases). The TCR originated in a woman aged 70-85 years with active or convalescent COVID-19. The CDR3 DNA reads as TGTGCCAGCCAGGGCAGGGGAAGCAATCAGCCCCAGCATTTT. Residues: CASQGRGSNQPQHF.